These 13 T cell receptor beta chains share one sample of origin, sequenced in a study of blood T cell repertoires in COVID-19. Assay: immunoSEQ multiplex PCR; the TCRdb copy retains only in-frame clones and omits some. Counted here are about 120,000 clones, over 65% occurring once; the ten biggest clones make up about 2.2%. Sequencing input: peripheral blood. The receptors stem from a man aged 30 to 39 with acute or convalescent COVID-19.

This clone has only one observation. The J gene is TRBJ2-7, the V gene TRBV6-5; D may be TRBD1 (6 bases). V dropped 11 bases and J dropped 6 bases, with 17 bases sitting between them. CDR1 and CDR2 from the germline V gene are MNHEY and SVGAGI. The CDR3 covers 12 residues. CDR3 amino acids: CAGKTGSGEQYF. CDR3 nucleotide sequence: TGTGCCGGAAAGACAGGATCCGGCGAGCAGTACTTC.

This chain uses TRBV5-6 with TRBJ2-7; a weak D match, TRBD1 (5 bases). Germline assignment: CDR1 SGHDT and CDR2 YYEEEE. V lost 4 bases to trimming and J lost 6 bases, with 14 bases between them. The CDR3 totals 13 residues. The CDR3 DNA sequence: TGTGCCAGCAGCCGAATCAATCAGGGCGAGCAGTACGTC. As protein: CASSRINQGEQYV.

This chain connects TRBV5-5 to TRBJ1-2; D remains unclear. The CDR3 consists of 15 residues. The V and J ends lost 4 bases and 4 bases respectively, with 17 bases between them. Germline CDR1 and CDR2: SGHKS and YYEKEE (reference sequence). The DNA for the CDR3 is TGTGCCAGCAGCCTGAGCGGCCGCACGGGCTATGGCTACACCTTC. Translated: CASSLSGRTGYGYTF.

This chain links TRBV9 with TRBJ1-1, with TRBD1 as a possible D gene (6 bases). The CDR3 is 17 residues long. Germline V lookup: CDR1 SGDLS, CDR2 YYNGEE. Trimming stripped 0 bases from V and 4 bases from J, with 19 bases between. The CDR3: CASSVGSSGGAGTEAFF. The CDR3 DNA is TGTGCCAGCAGCGTAGGTTCATCTGGGGGCGCGGGCACTGAAGCTTTCTTT.

The V and J genes are TRBV9 and TRBJ1-6; TRBD1 matches at 10 bases. The V gene's germline CDR1 is SGDLS and CDR2 YYNGEE. This CDR3 comprises 14 residues. After removal of 4 bases from V and 9 bases from J, the junction contained 4 bases not matched to a gene. The CDR3 DNA is TGTGCCAGCAGCTATGGACAGGGGGGTTCACCCCTCCACTTT. This encodes CASSYGQGGSPLHF.

Details on this clone: Compared with germline, one end of the junction differs, possibly owing to a read error. V and J are TRBV4-3 and TRBJ2-2; maybe TRBD2 (6 bases). Per the germline V gene, CDR1 is LGHNA and CDR2 is YSLEER. This CDR3 spans 16 amino acids. CDR3 in amino acids: CASSQVRLVFSGELFF. The DNA of the CDR3 is TGCGCCAGCAGTCAAGTTCGACTAGTCTTCTCCGGGGAGCTGTTTTTT.

The chain links TRBV5-4 to TRBJ2-1; D possibly corresponds to TRBD1 (5 bases). V was shortened by 4 bases and J by 12 bases, with 17 bases between the two germline ends. CDR3 length: 13 amino acids. CDR1 SGHNT and CDR2 YYREEE come from the germline V gene (reference sequence). The CDR3 sequence is CASSPSGARGQFF. CDR3 nucleotides: TGTGCCAGCAGCCCCTCAGGTGCTAGGGGGCAGTTCTTC.

This clone was seen more than once but under ten times. This rearrangement joins TRBV4-3 to TRBJ1-4; 8 bases line up with TRBD1. Germline V gene data show CDR1 as LGHNA and CDR2 as YSLEER. The CDR3 extends over 15 amino acids. Trimming cost V 3 bases and J 7 bases; bases outside gene matches: 7. In DNA, the CDR3 is TGCGCCAGCAGCCAGGGCGGGACAGGCTCTGAAAAACTGTTTTTT. It codes for CASSQGGTGSEKLFF.

The J gene is TRBJ2-7, the V gene TRBV5-1; a weak D match, TRBD1 (6 bases). Germline V gene sequence: CDR1 SGHRS, CDR2 YFSETQ. Deletions cut 4 bases from V and 0 bases from J, with 20 bases between. This CDR3 has 17 residues. The CDR3 coding sequence is TGCGCCAGCAGCCTGAACCTACAGGGATCCAACTCCTACGAGCAGTACTTC. Translating gives CASSLNLQGSNSYEQYF.

This clone was recorded once. The chain employs TRBV9 and TRBJ2-2; a weak D match, TRBD1 (6 bases). CDR3 length: 13 residues. Trimming took 5 bases from V and 4 from J, leaving 9 bases between them. Germline CDR1 reads SGDLS; CDR2 reads YYNGEE. The CDR3 nucleotides read TGTGCCAGCAGTTTAGGGGGCACCGGGGAGCTGTTTTTT. Translation: CASSLGGTGELFF.

This clone has just a few counts. This chain links TRBV18 with TRBJ1-1; D gene uncertain. Germline V gene lookup returns CDR1 KGHSH and CDR2 LQKENI. The CDR3 contains 13 residues. V was clipped by 6 bases and J by 3 bases, with 11 bases between them. The CDR3 DNA follows: TGTGCCAGCTCCCCTCAGAGGGACACTGAAGCTTTCTTT. This codes for CASSPQRDTEAFF.

Concerning this clone itself: This CDR3 is also generated by other DNA sequences in the sample. The chain recombines TRBV18 with TRBJ1-5, with D unclear. This CDR3 region has 13 residues. Germline CDR1 reads KGHSH; CDR2 reads LQKENI. The germline V and J ends were trimmed by 2 bases and 4 bases, with 6 bases remaining between them. In DNA, the CDR3 is TGTGCCAGCTCACCAGGGGAGAATCAGCCCCAGCATTTT. It codes for CASSPGENQPQHF.

This clone has just a few counts. V and J are TRBV4-1 and TRBJ1-6; D is unresolved. This CDR3 region has 12 residues. V was trimmed by 1 base and J by 10 bases, leaving 5 bases between them. Germline values: CDR1 MGHRA, CDR2 YSYEKL. The CDR3 reads CASSQGESPLHF. The CDR3 DNA reads TGCGCCAGCAGCCAAGGAGAGTCACCCCTCCACTTT.